These 18 T cell receptor beta chains share one sample of origin, sequenced in a study of OX40 agonist ivuxolimab in advanced cancers. The table came from immunoSEQ multiplex PCR; TCRdb's copy has only in-frame clones and leaves some out. The sample shows approximately 84,000 clones, roughly nine tenths of them seen only once. The sample here was CD4+ or CD8+ T cells sorted from blood, taken in a trial of the OX40 agonist ivuxolimab. The origin of the receptors is an adult with an advanced solid tumor such as melanoma, head and neck, liver or kidney cancer.

V and J are TRBV28 and TRBJ1-5; possibly TRBD1 for D (5 bases). Between the trimmed V and J ends, which lost 3 bases and 6 bases, there was a span of 15 bases. CDR1 MDHEN and CDR2 SYDVKM come from the germline V gene. CDR3 size: 15 residues. The CDR3 DNA follows: TGTGCCAGCAGTTTGGGGCAGGGTGTGGGTCAGCCCCAGCATTTT. Translating it yields CASSLGQGVGQPQHF.

The chain has TRBV10-2 and TRBJ2-7; 8 bases are a match to TRBD2. This CDR3 is built from 12 residues. Per the germline V gene, CDR1 is WSHSY and CDR2 is SAAADI. The junction had 5 bases not matched to a gene; V was cut back by 10 bases and J by 3 bases. The CDR3 DNA reads as TGCGCCACCTTGAGCGGGAGCTACGAGCAGTACTTC. Residues: CATLSGSYEQYF.

The rearrangement links TRBV28 to TRBJ1-5; unclear D gene. V dropped 1 base and J dropped 2 bases, with 3 bases sitting between them. This CDR3 is built from 13 residues. CDR1 is MDHEN, CDR2 SYDVKM, per germline. The CDR3 bases are TGTGCCAGCAGTTTATCGGGCAATCAGCCCCAGCATTTT. It encodes CASSLSGNQPQHF.

The table lists this clone with a count of one. The rearrangement joins TRBV7-6 to TRBJ2-5, with D unresolved. Trimming shortened V by 1 base and J by 5 bases, and 8 bases separated the two germline ends. Germline CDR1 and CDR2: SGHVS and FNYEAQ. The CDR3 is 13 residues long. For the CDR3, the DNA is TGTGCCAGCAGCTTAGGGGGTGGGGAGACCCAGTACTTC. Translation: CASSLGGGETQYF. The full variable domain, in which reference TRBV7-6 and TRBJ2-5 provide the parts outside the CDR3, is GAGVSQSPRYKVTKRGQDVALRCDPISGHVSLYWYRQALGQGPEFLTYFNYEAQQDKSGLPNDRFSAERPEGSISTLTIQRTEQRDSAMYRCASSLGGGETQYFGPGTRLLVL.

The V and J genes are TRBV5-1 and TRBJ2-4, with D perhaps matching TRBD2 (5 bases). CDR1 and CDR2 from the germline V gene are SGHRS and YFSETQ. V shed 4 bases and J shed 7 bases, with 15 bases lying between them. CDR3 length: 14 amino acids. CDR3 sequence: CASSLEAGDNIQYF. The CDR3 coding sequence is TGCGCCAGCAGCCTGGAGGCGGGCGATAACATTCAGTACTTC.

The chain has TRBV5-1 and TRBJ2-1, with 9 bases lining up with TRBD1. The CDR3 is 15 residues long. Trimming removed 4 bases from V and 5 bases from J; junction bases left unmatched: 7. Germline V gene sequence: CDR1 SGHRS, CDR2 YFSETQ. CDR3: CASSLTQGAHNEQFF. In DNA form, the CDR3 reads TGCGCCAGCAGCCTGACACAGGGGGCACACAATGAGCAGTTCTTC.

The J gene is TRBJ2-1, the V gene TRBV28, with D perhaps matching TRBD1 (6 bases). Trimming left V 4 bases short and J 4 bases short, with 14 bases between. Germline V gives CDR1 MDHEN, CDR2 SYDVKM. This CDR3 spans 15 amino acids. CDR3 loop: CASSSTTDRYNEQFF. The DNA for the CDR3 is TGTGCCAGCAGTTCAACGACAGACAGGTACAATGAGCAGTTCTTC. The full variable domain, rest sourced from reference TRBV28 and TRBJ2-1, is DVKVTQSSRYLVKRTGEKVFLECVQDMDHENMFWYRQDPGLGLRLIYFSYDVKMKEKGDIPEGYSVSREKKERFSLILESASTNQTSMYLCASSSTTDRYNEQFFGPGTRLTVL.

This clone has a handful of counts. The rearrangement joins TRBV7-8 to TRBJ2-1, with a possible D match to TRBD1 (6 bases). There are 17 residues in the CDR3. V was clipped by 8 bases and J by 9 bases, with 29 bases between them. CDR1 and CDR2 from the germline V gene are SGHVS and FQNEAQ. The CDR3 spells CASAHGFRGRIVGEQFF. The CDR3 region has the DNA TGTGCCAGCGCCCACGGATTCAGGGGAAGAATTGTAGGTGAGCAGTTCTTC. Full variable domain (rest looked up from reference TRBV7-8 and TRBJ2-1): GAGVSQSPRYKVAKRGQDVALRCDPISGHVSLFWYQQALGQGPEFLTYFQNEAQLDKSGLPSDRFFAERPEGSVSTLKIQRTQQEDSAVYLCASAHGFRGRIVGEQFFGPGTRLTVL.

V usage is TRBV10-3 and J usage is TRBJ2-1; 8 positions agree with TRBD1. The V and J ends lost 3 bases and 2 bases, in that order; junction bases with no gene match: 6. CDR3 length: 16 amino acids. Germline values: CDR1 ENHRY, CDR2 SYGVKD. In DNA, the CDR3 is TGTGCCATCAGTGAAGGACAGGGAATCACCTACAATGAGCAGTTCTTC. It encodes CAISEGQGITYNEQFF.

This clone appeared a single time. The chain couples TRBV4-2 to TRBJ1-2; D is perhaps TRBD1 (5 bases). V was cut by 0 bases and J by 1 base, with 9 bases left in between. CDR1 is LGHNA, CDR2 YNFKEQ, per germline. This CDR3 is built from 15 residues. CDR3: CASSQETGVNYGYTF. CDR3 sequence (DNA): TGTGCCAGCAGCCAAGAAACAGGCGTTAACTATGGCTACACCTTC.

About this clone: Other DNA sequences in this specimen translate into the identical CDR3. This sequence joins TRBV7-8 and TRBJ1-6; 7 bases align to TRBD1. The germline V gene encodes CDR1 SGHVS and CDR2 FQNEAQ. This CDR3 comprises 15 residues. V shed 1 base, J shed 10 bases, and the junction held 7 bases outside the gene matches. CDR3 amino acids: CASSLGGAGGSPLHF. DNA for the CDR3: TGTGCCAGCAGCTTAGGGGGGGCAGGGGGGTCACCCCTCCACTTT.

The chain links TRBV28 to TRBJ2-7; 7 nucleotides line up with TRBD1. The germline V gene encodes CDR1 MDHEN and CDR2 SYDVKM. The CDR3 contains 13 residues. Trimming cost V 10 bases and J 0 bases; bases outside gene matches: 6. The CDR3 nucleotides are TGTGCCACCCGCCGACAGGGCTCCTACGAGCAGTACTTC. Protein sequence: CATRRQGSYEQYF.

This clone was seen just once. The chain uses TRBV11-2 and TRBJ1-4, with a tentative D call TRBD1 (6 bases). The CDR3 extends over 15 amino acids. CDR1 is SGHAT, CDR2 FQNNGV, per germline. Between the trimmed V and J ends, which lost 1 base and 7 bases, there was a span of 13 bases. The CDR3 region is CASSLGGGAGEKLFF. In DNA form, the CDR3 reads TGTGCCAGCAGCTTAGGTGGGGGCGCGGGTGAAAAACTGTTTTTT.

The rearrangement uses TRBV7-2 and TRBJ2-7, with 8 bases identical to TRBD1. Unmatched junction bases numbered 0, after V lost 3 bases and J lost 2 bases. CDR3 size: 13 residues. Germline lookup yields CDR1 SGHTA and CDR2 FQGNSA. The CDR3 nucleotides read TGTGCCAGCAGCTTGACAGGGGCCTACGAGCAGTACTTC. Translation gives CASSLTGAYEQYF. The variable domain in full, with the rest retrieved from reference TRBV7-2 and TRBJ2-7, is GAGVSQSPSNKVTEKGKDVELRCDPISGHTALYWYRQSLGQGLEFLIYFQGNSAPDKSGLPSDRFSAERTGGSVSTLTIQRTQQEDSAVYLCASSLTGAYEQYFGPGTRLTVT.

The chain joins TRBV30 to TRBJ1-4; D unresolved. V shed 2 bases and J shed 5 bases, with 18 bases lying between them. The germline V gene encodes CDR1 GTSNPN and CDR2 SVGIG (reference sequence). The CDR3 is 16 amino acids. The CDR3 protein is CAWSPPLRTPNEKLFF. CDR3 nucleotides: TGTGCCTGGAGTCCCCCCTTGCGCACCCCGAATGAAAAACTGTTTTTT.

This chain connects TRBV6-1 to TRBJ2-7; no clear D gene. The CDR3 runs to 12 residues. The germline V gene has CDR1 MNHNS and CDR2 SASEGT. V lost 3 bases and J lost 6, with 9 bases in between. The CDR3 protein is CASSEVLSEQYF. CDR3 sequence (DNA): TGTGCCAGCAGTGAGGTCTTGTCCGAGCAGTACTTC.

CDR3 protein: CASTPGETQYF. CDR3 DNA: TGTGCCAGCACCCCCGGGGAGACCCAGTACTTC. V is TRBV7-9 and J is TRBJ2-5, with D uncertain. In germline, CDR1 is SEHNR, CDR2 FQNEAQ (reference sequence). The CDR3 runs 11 residues. Trimming removed 7 bases from V and 5 bases from J, with 8 bases in between.

The rearrangement uses TRBV29-1 and TRBJ2-7; D perhaps matches TRBD2 (7 bases). With 4 bases removed from V and 0 bases from J, the gap between germline ends came to 13 bases. Germline loops: CDR1 SQVTM, CDR2 ANQGSEA. CDR3 length: 14 residues. The CDR3 is CSVGGGRSSYEQYF. The CDR3 DNA reads as TGCAGCGTTGGGGGGGGGCGTTCCTCCTACGAGCAGTACTTC.